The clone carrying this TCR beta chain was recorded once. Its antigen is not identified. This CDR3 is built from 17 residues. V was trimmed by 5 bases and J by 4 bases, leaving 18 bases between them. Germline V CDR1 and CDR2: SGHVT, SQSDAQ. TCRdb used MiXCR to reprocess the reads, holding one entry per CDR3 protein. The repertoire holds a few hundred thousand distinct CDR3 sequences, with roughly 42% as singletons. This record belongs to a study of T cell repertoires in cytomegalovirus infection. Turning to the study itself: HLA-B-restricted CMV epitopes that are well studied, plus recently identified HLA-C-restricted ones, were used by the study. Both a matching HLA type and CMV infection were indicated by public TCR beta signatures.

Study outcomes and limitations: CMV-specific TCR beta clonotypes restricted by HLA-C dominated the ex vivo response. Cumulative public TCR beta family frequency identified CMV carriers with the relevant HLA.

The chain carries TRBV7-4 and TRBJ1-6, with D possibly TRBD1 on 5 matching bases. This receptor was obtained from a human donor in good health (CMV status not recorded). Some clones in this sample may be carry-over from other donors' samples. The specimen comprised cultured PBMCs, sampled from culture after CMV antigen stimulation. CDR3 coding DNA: TGTGCCAGCAGCCATGATCGGGGGATGGATTATAATTCACCCCTCCACTTT. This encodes CASSHDRGMDYNSPLHF.